This is a list of T cell receptor beta chains from one sample in a study of cytomegalovirus exposure and HLA in healthy donors. Clones were read by immunoSEQ multiplex PCR, and TCRdb kept only the in-frame ones, dropping some. Found here are about 40,000 clones; the top ten clones hold 4%. The sample was PBMCs. These receptors all stem from a male donor in good health and CMV-seronegative. Both conserved end residues are part of each CDR3. A D gene is named only where the DNA matches it firmly.

J: TRBJ2-3
D: -
V: TRBV5-1
DNA: TGCGCCAGCAGCGGGCTACCTAGCACAGATACGCAGTATTTT
CDR3: CASSGLPSTDTQYF

J: TRBJ2-1
D: -
V: TRBV18
DNA: TGTGCCAGCTCACCAGGCAAGACGGGCTCCTACAATGAGCAGTTCTTC
CDR3: CASSPGKTGSYNEQFF

J: TRBJ1-4
D: -
V: TRBV5-5
DNA: TGTGCCAGCAGCTTGCTGGCCGAAAAACTGTTTTTT
CDR3: CASSLLAEKLFF

J: TRBJ2-3
D: TRBD2
V: TRBV6-1
DNA: TGTGCCAGCAGTGATCTAGCGGGGGGGCCGAATACGCAGTATTTT
CDR3: CASSDLAGGPNTQYF

J: TRBJ1-1
D: TRBD1
V: TRBV13
DNA: TGTGCCAGCAGCTCCGGGACAGGGGGGACTGAAGCTTTCTTT
CDR3: CASSSGTGGTEAFF

J: TRBJ2-7
D: TRBD2
V: TRBV7-6
DNA: TGTGCCAGCAGCCAGAGCGGGGGAAAGCAGTACTTC
CDR3: CASSQSGGKQYF

J: TRBJ2-3
D: TRBD1
V: TRBV6-6
DNA: TGTGCCAGCAGTTACTTGGGACAGGGGAAAGATACGCAGTATTTT
CDR3: CASSYLGQGKDTQYF

J: TRBJ2-7
D: -
V: TRBV6-6
DNA: TGTGCCAGCAGTCCCGACAGCCGGCCCTACGAGCAGTACTTC
CDR3: CASSPDSRPYEQYF

J: TRBJ1-6
D: TRBD1
V: TRBV7-2
DNA: TGTGCCAGCAGCTTAACTGGGCCGGGACAGAATTCACCCCTCCACTTT
CDR3: CASSLTGPGQNSPLHF

J: TRBJ1-6
D: -
V: TRBV7-2
DNA: TGTGCCAGCAGCTTAAGCTTTGACAGCCTTGGTTATTCACCCCTCCACTTT
CDR3: CASSLSFDSLGYSPLHF

J: TRBJ2-3
D: TRBD2
V: TRBV4-2
DNA: TGTGCCAGCAGCCAAGATCCCAGGCGGGGGGGCCCCACAGATACGCAGTATTTT
CDR3: CASSQDPRRGGPTDTQYF

J: TRBJ2-7
D: TRBD2
V: TRBV7-8
DNA: TGTGCCAGCAGCCCGCTAGCGGGGGGCCTGCGGAAGCAGTACTTC
CDR3: CASSPLAGGLRKQYF

J: TRBJ2-1
D: -
V: TRBV7-3
DNA: TGTGCCAGCAGCACCGGCCCCGGGGATGAGCAGTTCTTC
CDR3: CASSTGPGDEQFF

J: TRBJ2-5
D: -
V: TRBV5-6
DNA: TGTGCCAGCAGCCCCAATAACAAGGACCGCCTACGTCGGGAGCAGTACTTC
CDR3: CASSPNNKDRLRREQYF

J: TRBJ2-7
D: -
V: TRBV6-6
DNA: TGTGCCAGCAGTTACAGTCCCTATCAGCAGTACTTC
CDR3: CASSYSPYQQYF

J: TRBJ1-1
D: -
V: TRBV29-1
DNA: TGCAGCGCTAGAGTTGATACGGATTGGGGCAGGGGAGATGAAGCTTTCTTT
CDR3: CSARVDTDWGRGDEAFF

J: TRBJ1-6
D: TRBD1
V: TRBV19
DNA: TGTGCCAGTAGTATAAAGTCGAGGACAGGACGCCCCTATAATTCACCCCTCCACTTT
CDR3: CASSIKSRTGRPYNSPLHF

J: TRBJ2-1
D: TRBD1
V: TRBV5-1
DNA: TGCGCCAGCAGCCTTAAACAGGGGGCGAACAATGAGCAGTTCTTC
CDR3: CASSLKQGANNEQFF

J: TRBJ2-3
D: TRBD1
V: TRBV19
DNA: TGTGCCAGTAGGCGCACAGGGGCGCGAACCACAGATACGCAGTATTTT
CDR3: CASRRTGARTTDTQYF

J: TRBJ1-1
D: TRBD1
V: TRBV9
DNA: TGTGCCAGCAGCGCGAGACAGGGTATAACTGAAGCTTTCTTT
CDR3: CASSARQGITEAFF

J: TRBJ1-1
D: -
V: TRBV9
DNA: TGTGCCAGCAGCGTAAACAGATACACTGAAGCTTTCTTT
CDR3: CASSVNRYTEAFF

J: TRBJ2-7
D: TRBD2
V: TRBV19
DNA: TGTGCCAGTAGGCCTAGCGGGGGGTCCCATGACGGCGAGCAGTACTTC
CDR3: CASRPSGGSHDGEQYF

J: TRBJ2-3
D: -
V: TRBV7-6
DNA: TGTGCCAGCAGCTTAGTGGGGGGGCCAAGCACAGATACGCAGTATTTT
CDR3: CASSLVGGPSTDTQYF

J: TRBJ1-5
D: -
V: TRBV7-9
DNA: TGTGCCAGCAGCTTAGCGGGGAGTCAGCCCCAGCATTTT
CDR3: CASSLAGSQPQHF

J: TRBJ2-3
D: -
V: TRBV5-1
DNA: TGCGCCAGCAGCCAAGGGGAAGCAGATACGCAGTATTTT
CDR3: CASSQGEADTQYF

J: TRBJ2-1
D: TRBD1
V: TRBV11-2
DNA: TGTGCCAGCAGCTTAGTAGACAGGGACAATGAGCAGTTCTTC
CDR3: CASSLVDRDNEQFF

J: TRBJ2-7
D: TRBD1
V: TRBV7-2
DNA: TGTGCCAGCAGCTTGGACAGGGGGGAGCAGTACTTC
CDR3: CASSLDRGEQYF

J: TRBJ1-4
D: TRBD1
V: TRBV2
DNA: TGTGCCAGCAGCACCGGGACAGGGAAACAAAAACTGTTTTTT
CDR3: CASSTGTGKQKLFF

J: TRBJ2-7
D: -
V: TRBV4-1
DNA: TGCGCCAGCAGCCCCCGAGTAGCAGTGGACGAGCAGTACTTC
CDR3: CASSPRVAVDEQYF

J: TRBJ1-2
D: -
V: TRBV28
DNA: TGTGCCAGCAGTTTGGGGGCGCGGGTCTATGGCTACACCTTC
CDR3: CASSLGARVYGYTF

J: TRBJ2-6
D: TRBD1
V: TRBV18
DNA: TGTGCCAGCTCACCAGACAGGGGTACTGGGGCCAACGTCCTGACTTTC
CDR3: CASSPDRGTGANVLTF

J: TRBJ2-3
D: -
V: TRBV9
DNA: TGTGCCAGCAGCGTAGGTCTATCACGTGCGGATACGCAGTATTTT
CDR3: CASSVGLSRADTQYF

J: TRBJ2-7
D: -
V: TRBV7-3
DNA: TGTGCCAGCAGCTTATGGGGGGGCAACGAGCAGTACTTC
CDR3: CASSLWGGNEQYF

J: TRBJ1-5
D: TRBD1
V: TRBV7-2
DNA: TGTGCCAGCAGCGACCGGGGACAGGGCAATCAGCCCCAGCATTTT
CDR3: CASSDRGQGNQPQHF

J: TRBJ1-3
D: -
V: TRBV15
DNA: TGTGCCACCAGCAGAGATGGAGGGGGAAACACCATATATTTT
CDR3: CATSRDGGGNTIYF

J: TRBJ2-1
D: TRBD1
V: TRBV2
DNA: TGTGCCAGCAGTGAGACAGGGAGCTCCTACAATGAGCAGTTCTTC
CDR3: CASSETGSSYNEQFF

J: TRBJ2-7
D: -
V: TRBV5-5
DNA: TGTGCCAGCAGCTTGGAACAGGGCCTTAGAGAGCAGTACTTC
CDR3: CASSLEQGLREQYF

J: TRBJ1-2
D: -
V: TRBV10-3
DNA: TGTGCCATCAGTGAGCCTTGGGACATTTCTGGTCATGGCTACACCTTC
CDR3: CAISEPWDISGHGYTF

J: TRBJ1-1
D: -
V: TRBV18
DNA: TGTGCCAGCTCACCACGGCAGAACACTGAAGCTTTCTTT
CDR3: CASSPRQNTEAFF

J: TRBJ2-7
D: -
V: TRBV7-6
DNA: TGTGCCAGCAGCTTAGGCGGGGCAGGCTACGAGCAGTACTTC
CDR3: CASSLGGAGYEQYF

J: TRBJ2-5
D: -
V: TRBV19
DNA: TGTGCCAGTAGTATTGTCCTTGGGAGCCAAGAGACCCAGTACTTC
CDR3: CASSIVLGSQETQYF

J: TRBJ2-5
D: -
V: TRBV28
DNA: TGTGCCAGCACCTCCCTCAGGGCGGGGCAAGAGACCCAGTACTTC
CDR3: CASTSLRAGQETQYF

J: TRBJ1-2
D: -
V: TRBV18
DNA: TGTGCCAGCTCACAGGGACAATCGGATGGCTACACCTTC
CDR3: CASSQGQSDGYTF

J: TRBJ2-7
D: -
V: TRBV25-1
DNA: TGTGCCAGCAGTTCCTATACCACAGGTTCCGAGCAGTACTTC
CDR3: CASSSYTTGSEQYF

J: TRBJ1-2
D: -
V: TRBV4-1
DNA: TGCGCCAGCAGCCAAGATTCAGGGGTCTATGGCTACACCTTC
CDR3: CASSQDSGVYGYTF